This T cell receptor (beta chain) originates from a study of OX40 agonist ivuxolimab in advanced cancers. Clones were sequenced by immunoSEQ multiplex PCR, and TCRdb holds only the in-frame ones, with some missing. The top ten clones hold 27% of a sample with about 12,000 clones, approximately 80% of them seen once. The ends were cut back, 5 bases at V and 5 bases at J, with 19 bases in the middle. There are 16 residues in the CDR3. CDR1 and CDR2 (germline): SGHVS, FQNEAQ. V usage is TRBV7-8 and J usage is TRBJ1-5; maybe TRBD1 (5 bases). The specimen comprised CD4+ or CD8+ T cells sorted from blood, sampled in a trial of the OX40 agonist ivuxolimab. The receptor was derived from an adult with an advanced solid tumor such as melanoma, head and neck, liver or kidney cancer. The CDR3 here is CASSRRSGGGYQPQHF. CDR3 nucleotide sequence: TGTGCCAGCAGCCGCCGGTCCGGGGGAGGATATCAGCCCCAGCATTTT.